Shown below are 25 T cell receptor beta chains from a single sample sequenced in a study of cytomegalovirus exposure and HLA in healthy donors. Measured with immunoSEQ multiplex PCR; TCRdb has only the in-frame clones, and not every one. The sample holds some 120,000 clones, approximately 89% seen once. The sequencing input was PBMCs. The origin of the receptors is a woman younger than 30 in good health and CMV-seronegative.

The DNA of the CDR3 is TGCGCCAGCAGCTCCCCGGACAGGGGACCTTTCGGCTATGGCTACACCTTC. Its protein product is CASSSPDRGPFGYGYTF. V usage is TRBV5-1 and J usage is TRBJ1-2; 9 bases are a match to TRBD1. This CDR3 comprises 17 residues. Germline CDR1 is SGHRS and CDR2 is YFSETQ. The trim removed 3 bases at V and 4 bases at J, leaving 13 bases unmatched.

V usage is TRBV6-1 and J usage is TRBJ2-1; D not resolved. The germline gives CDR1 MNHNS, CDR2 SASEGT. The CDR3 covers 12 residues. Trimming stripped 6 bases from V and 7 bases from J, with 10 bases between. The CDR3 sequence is CASRPLENEQFF. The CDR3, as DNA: TGTGCCAGCAGACCCCTAGAAAATGAGCAGTTCTTC.

CDR3 DNA: TGTGCCAGCAGCTACAACATTAGGGACATTAATGGCTACACCTTC. Translation gives CASSYNIRDINGYTF. The chain is built from TRBV5-8 and TRBJ1-2; D possibly corresponds to TRBD1 (6 bases). Germline V gene lookup returns CDR1 SGHTS and CDR2 YDEGEE. The CDR3 extends over 15 amino acids. Trimming stripped 3 bases from V and 6 bases from J, with 18 bases between.

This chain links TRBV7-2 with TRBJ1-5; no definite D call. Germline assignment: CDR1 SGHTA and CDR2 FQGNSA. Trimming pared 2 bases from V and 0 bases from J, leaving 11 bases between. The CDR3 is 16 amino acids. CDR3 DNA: TGTGCCAGCAGCTTACAAGGGAGTTATAGCAATCAGCCCCAGCATTTT. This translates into CASSLQGSYSNQPQHF.

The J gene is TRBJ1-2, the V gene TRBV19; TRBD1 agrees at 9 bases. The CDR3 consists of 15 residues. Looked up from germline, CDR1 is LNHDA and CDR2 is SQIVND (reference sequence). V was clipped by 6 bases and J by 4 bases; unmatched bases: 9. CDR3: CASRLKQGALYGYTF. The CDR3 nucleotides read TGTGCCAGTAGGTTGAAACAGGGGGCACTCTATGGCTACACCTTC. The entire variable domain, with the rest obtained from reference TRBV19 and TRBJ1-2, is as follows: DGGITQSPKYLFRKEGQNVTLSCEQNLNHDAMYWYRQDPGQGLRLIYYSQIVNDFQKGDIAEGYSVSREKKESFPLTVTSAQKNPTAFYLCASRLKQGALYGYTFGSGTRLTVV.

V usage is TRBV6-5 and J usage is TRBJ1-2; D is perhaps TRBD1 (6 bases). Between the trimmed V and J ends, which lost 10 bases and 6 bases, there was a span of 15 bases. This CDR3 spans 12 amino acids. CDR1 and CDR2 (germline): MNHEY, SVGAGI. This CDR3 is CATESDSHGYTF. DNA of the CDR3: TGTGCCACCGAATCGGACAGCCATGGCTACACCTTC.

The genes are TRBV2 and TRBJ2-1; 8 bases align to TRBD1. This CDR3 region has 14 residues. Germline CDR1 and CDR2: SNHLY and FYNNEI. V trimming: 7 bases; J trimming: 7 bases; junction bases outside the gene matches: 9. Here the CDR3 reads CASMGPRTGNEQFF. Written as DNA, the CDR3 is TGTGCCAGCATGGGTCCTCGGACAGGGAATGAGCAGTTCTTC. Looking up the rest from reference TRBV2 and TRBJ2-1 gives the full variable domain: EPEVTQTPSHQVTQMGQEVILRCVPISNHLYFYWYRQILGQKVEFLVSFYNNEISEKSEIFDDQFSVERPDGSNFTLKIRSTKLEDSAMYFCASMGPRTGNEQFFGPGTRLTVL.

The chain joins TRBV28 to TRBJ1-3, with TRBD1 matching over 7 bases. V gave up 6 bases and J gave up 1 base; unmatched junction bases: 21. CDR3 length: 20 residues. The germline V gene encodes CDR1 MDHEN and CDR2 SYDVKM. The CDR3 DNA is TGTGCCAGCAGCTCTAGGTTTGGACAGGTGCCGCCAAGTTCTGGAAACACCATATATTTT. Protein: CASSSRFGQVPPSSGNTIYF.

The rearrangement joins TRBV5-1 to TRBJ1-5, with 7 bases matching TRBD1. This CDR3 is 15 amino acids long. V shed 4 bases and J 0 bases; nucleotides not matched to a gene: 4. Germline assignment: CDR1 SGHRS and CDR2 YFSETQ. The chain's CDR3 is CASSRTGDSNQPQHF. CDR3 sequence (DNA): TGCGCCAGCAGCCGTACAGGGGATAGCAATCAGCCCCAGCATTTT.

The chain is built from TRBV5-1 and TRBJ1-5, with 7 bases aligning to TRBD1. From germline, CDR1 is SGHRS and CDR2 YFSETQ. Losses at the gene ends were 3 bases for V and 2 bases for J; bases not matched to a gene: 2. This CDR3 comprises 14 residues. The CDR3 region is CASSSGQGNQPQHF. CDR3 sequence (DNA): TGCGCCAGCAGCTCAGGACAGGGCAATCAGCCCCAGCATTTT. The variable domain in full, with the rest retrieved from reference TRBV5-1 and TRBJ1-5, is KAGVTQTPRYLIKTRGQQVTLSCSPISGHRSVSWYQQTPGQGLQFLFEYFSETQRNKGNFPGRFSGRQFSNSRSEMNVSTLELGDSALYLCASSSGQGNQPQHFGDGTRLSIL.

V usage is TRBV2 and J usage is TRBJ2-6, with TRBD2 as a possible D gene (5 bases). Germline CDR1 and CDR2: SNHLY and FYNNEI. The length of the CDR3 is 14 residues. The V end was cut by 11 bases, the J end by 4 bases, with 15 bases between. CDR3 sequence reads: CAGTDAGGANVLTF. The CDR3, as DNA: TGTGCCGGCACGGACGCGGGCGGGGCCAACGTCCTGACTTTC.

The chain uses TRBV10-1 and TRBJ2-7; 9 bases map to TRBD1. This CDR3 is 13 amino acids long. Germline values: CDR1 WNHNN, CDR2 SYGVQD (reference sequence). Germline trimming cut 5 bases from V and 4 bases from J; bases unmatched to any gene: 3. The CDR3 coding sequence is TGCGCCAGCAGTACCGGGACAGGGTACGAGCAGTACTTC. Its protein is CASSTGTGYEQYF.

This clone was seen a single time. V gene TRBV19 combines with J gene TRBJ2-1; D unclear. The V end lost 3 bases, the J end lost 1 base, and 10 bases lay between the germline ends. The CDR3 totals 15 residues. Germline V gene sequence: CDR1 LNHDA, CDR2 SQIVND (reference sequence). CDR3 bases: TGTGCCAGTAGTATCAGCGCTAGGTCCTACAATGAGCAGTTCTTC. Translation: CASSISARSYNEQFF.

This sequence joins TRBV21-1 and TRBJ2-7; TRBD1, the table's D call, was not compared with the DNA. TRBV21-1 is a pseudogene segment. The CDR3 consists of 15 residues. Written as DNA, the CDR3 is TGTGCCAGCAGCAAAGGACAGGGGGCATCCTACGAGCAGTACGTC. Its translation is CASSKGQGASYEQYV.

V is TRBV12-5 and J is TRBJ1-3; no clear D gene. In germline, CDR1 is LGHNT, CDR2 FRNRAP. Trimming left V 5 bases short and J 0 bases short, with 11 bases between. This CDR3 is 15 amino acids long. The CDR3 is CASGIDGHSGNTIYF. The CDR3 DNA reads TGTGCTAGTGGTATTGATGGCCACTCTGGAAACACCATATATTTT.

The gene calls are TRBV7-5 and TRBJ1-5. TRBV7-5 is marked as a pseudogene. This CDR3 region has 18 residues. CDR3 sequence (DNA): TGTGTCAGAAGCTTAGCACGGGGGGAACAGGGTCGGTGTCAGCCCCAGCATTTT. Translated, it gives CVRSLARGEQGRCQPQHF.

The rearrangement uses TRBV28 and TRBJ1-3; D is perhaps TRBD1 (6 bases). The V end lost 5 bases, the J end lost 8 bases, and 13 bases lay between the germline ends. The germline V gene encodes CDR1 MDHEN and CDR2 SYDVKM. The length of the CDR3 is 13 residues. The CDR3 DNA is TGTGCCAGCAGTAATTCGGACAGCCACACCATATATTTT. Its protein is CASSNSDSHTIYF.

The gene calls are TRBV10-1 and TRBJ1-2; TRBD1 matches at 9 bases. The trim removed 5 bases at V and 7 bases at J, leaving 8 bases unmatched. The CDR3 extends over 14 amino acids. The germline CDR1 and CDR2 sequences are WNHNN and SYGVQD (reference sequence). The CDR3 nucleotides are TGCGCCAGCAGTCCCGGGACAGGGATAGTTGGCTACACCTTC. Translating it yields CASSPGTGIVGYTF.

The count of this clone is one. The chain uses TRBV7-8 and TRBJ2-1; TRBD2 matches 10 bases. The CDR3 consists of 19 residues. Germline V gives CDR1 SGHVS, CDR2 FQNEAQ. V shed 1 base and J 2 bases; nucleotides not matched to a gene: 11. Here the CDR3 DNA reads TGTGCCAGCAGCTTAGTGGCTAGCGGGAGTAAAGGGCCCTACAATGAGCAGTTCTTC. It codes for CASSLVASGSKGPYNEQFF.

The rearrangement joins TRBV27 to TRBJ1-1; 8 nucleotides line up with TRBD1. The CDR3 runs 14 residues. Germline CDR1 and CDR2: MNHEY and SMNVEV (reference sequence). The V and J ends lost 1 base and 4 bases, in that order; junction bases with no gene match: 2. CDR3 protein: CASSLYRGSTEAFF. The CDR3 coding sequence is TGTGCCAGCAGTTTATACAGGGGGAGCACTGAAGCTTTCTTT.

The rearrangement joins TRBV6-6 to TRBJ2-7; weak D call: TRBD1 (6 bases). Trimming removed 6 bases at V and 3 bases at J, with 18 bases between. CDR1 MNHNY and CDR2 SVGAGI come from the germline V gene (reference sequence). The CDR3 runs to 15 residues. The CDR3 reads CASRTMSGTLYEQYF. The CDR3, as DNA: TGTGCCAGCAGGACAATGTCCGGGACACTCTACGAGCAGTACTTC.

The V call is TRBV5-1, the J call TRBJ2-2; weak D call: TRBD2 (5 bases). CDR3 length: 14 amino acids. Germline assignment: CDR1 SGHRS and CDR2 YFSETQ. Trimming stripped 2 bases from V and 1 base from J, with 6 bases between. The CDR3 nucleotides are TGCGCCAGCAGCTTTGCGGGGAACACCGGGGAGCTGTTTTTT. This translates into CASSFAGNTGELFF.

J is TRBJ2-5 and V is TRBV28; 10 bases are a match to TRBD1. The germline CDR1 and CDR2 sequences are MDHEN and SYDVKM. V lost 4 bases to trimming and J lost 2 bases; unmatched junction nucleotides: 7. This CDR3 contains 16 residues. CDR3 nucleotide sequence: TGTGCCAGCAGTTCCACCGGGACAGGGGATCAAGAGACCCAGTACTTC. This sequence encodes CASSSTGTGDQETQYF.

The CDR3 sequence: CASSEELAGGRDEQFF. CDR3 bases: TGTGCCAGCAGTGAGGAGCTAGCGGGAGGGAGAGATGAGCAGTTCTTC. V gene TRBV25-1 combines with J gene TRBJ2-1; 12 bases line up with TRBD2. Germline V gene lookup returns CDR1 MGHDK and CDR2 SYGVNS. Trimming cost V 3 bases and J 8 bases; bases outside gene matches: 8. The CDR3 length is 16 residues.

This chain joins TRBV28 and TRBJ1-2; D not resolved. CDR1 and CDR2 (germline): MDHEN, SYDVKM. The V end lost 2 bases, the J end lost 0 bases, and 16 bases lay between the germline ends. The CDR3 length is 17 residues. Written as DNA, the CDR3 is TGTGCCAGCAGTTTACGTATATTGGCTGACTCTAACTATGGCTACACCTTC. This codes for CASSLRILADSNYGYTF.